This T cell receptor beta chain comes out of a study of cytomegalovirus exposure and HLA in healthy donors. Overall study findings and caveats: A later analysis found that most CMV-associated TCR beta chains appeared HLA-restricted. Later analysis associated a missense DCLRE1C variant with TCR beta V- and J-gene trimming.

The germline V gene has CDR1 SGHRS and CDR2 YFSETQ. CDR3 length equals 14 residues. The V end was cut by 0 bases, the J end by 0 bases, with 6 bases between. A word on this clone: The antigen remains unidentified.

Both 60 Vbeta primers and 13 Jbeta primers went into the PCR. Profiling relied on immunoSEQ multiplex PCR, and the TCRdb table lists in-frame clones only, not all of them. This repertoire shows tens of thousands of clones, around three quarters found once; its top ten account for 2.5%. The chain couples TRBV5-1 to TRBJ1-1, with D possibly matching TRBD1 (5 bases). This TCR derives from a man aged 25-45 years in good health and CMV-seronegative. The source material was PBMCs. The DNA of the CDR3 is TGCGCCAGCAGCTTGGAACAGGTGAACACTGAAGCTTTCTTT. Its translation is CASSLEQVNTEAFF.